The 32 T cell receptor beta chains presented below share a single source sample, sequenced in a study of identical twins. TCRdb fed the 5' RACE reads into MiXCR, producing one record per CDR3 protein. Among hundreds of thousands of distinct CDR3 sequences listed, under 10% were seen once. The same sample was also studied in work on yellow fever vaccine responses in identical twins.

Sequencing was done on a sample of memory (CD45RO+) T cells sorted from blood. The receptors were gathered from a woman aged 18-29 years in good health.

This clonotype was counted between two and nine times. CDR3 DNA: TGTGCCAGCAGCCGGATGCGGGACTTATACACCGGGGAGCTGTTTTTT. It encodes CASSRMRDLYTGELFF. This chain links TRBV7-9 with TRBJ2-2, with D possibly being TRBD2 (6 bases). Trimming shortened V by 5 bases and J by 3 bases, and 16 bases separated the two germline ends. The CDR3 has 16 residues. Germline V gives CDR1 SEHNR, CDR2 FQNEAQ (reference sequence). Supplemented by reference TRBV7-9 and TRBJ2-2, the full variable domain reads DTGVSQNPRHKITKRGQNVTFRCDPISEHNRLYWYRQTLGQGPEFLTYFQNEAQLEKSRLLSDRFSAERPKGSFSTLEIQRTEQGDSAMYLCASSRMRDLYTGELFFGEGSRLTVL.

As concerns this clonotype: No conserved phenylalanine or tryptophan ends this CDR3, so it is likely a read error. The chain has TRBV5-1 and TRBJ1-1; 7 bases line up with TRBD1. The germline gives CDR1 SGHRS, CDR2 YFSETQ. CDR3 length: 15 residues. Losses at the gene ends were 4 bases for V and 6 bases for J; bases not matched to a gene: 12. The CDR3 DNA is TGCGCCAGCAGCGCCATCGGGACAGCGGACCCTGAAGCTTTCCTT. Amino acids: CASSAIGTADPEAFL.

This clonotype was counted many times. This chain uses TRBV4-1 with TRBJ1-2; 7 bases align to TRBD1. This CDR3 spans 14 amino acids. Germline loops: CDR1 MGHRA, CDR2 YSYEKL. J gave up 6 bases and V 2 bases, and 6 bases lay outside the gene matches. The CDR3 loop is CASSQLRGRDGYTF. In DNA form, the CDR3 reads TGCGCCAGCAGCCAACTTAGGGGGCGGGATGGCTACACCTTC.

J is TRBJ2-2 and V is TRBV28; D gene unclear. Germline CDR1 MDHEN, CDR2 SYDVKM. The CDR3 length is 18 residues. V shed 3 bases and J shed 0 bases, with 17 bases lying between them. The CDR3 loop is CASSFSGTALSNTGELFF. For the CDR3, the DNA is TGTGCCAGCAGTTTCTCTGGAACAGCCCTCTCGAACACCGGGGAGCTGTTTTTT.

The gene calls are TRBV20-1 and TRBJ2-7; D ambiguous. Trimming removed 3 bases at V and 7 bases at J, with 10 bases between. The germline CDR1 and CDR2 sequences are DFQATT and SNEGSKA (reference sequence). CDR3 length equals 11 residues. This CDR3 reads CSASQAEEQYF. The CDR3 DNA is TGCAGTGCTAGTCAGGCGGAAGAGCAGTACTTC.

V is TRBV27 and J is TRBJ2-2; D gene uncertain. The CDR3 extends over 13 amino acids. Germline V gives CDR1 MNHEY, CDR2 SMNVEV (reference sequence). The V end was cut by 0 bases, the J end by 6 bases, with 5 bases between. Here the CDR3 DNA reads TGTGCCAGCAGTTTATCGTTCGCCGGGGAGCTGTTTTTT. This sequence encodes CASSLSFAGELFF.

This chain links TRBV5-1 with TRBJ1-1, with D maybe TRBD1 (5 bases). Germline CDR1 reads SGHRS; CDR2 reads YFSETQ. V dropped 4 bases and J dropped 7 bases, with 20 bases sitting between them. The CDR3 spans 15 residues. CDR3 in amino acids: CASSKGGTQRVEAFF. Written as DNA, the CDR3 is TGCGCCAGCAGCAAGGGAGGGACCCAGAGGGTTGAAGCTTTCTTT.

The V call is TRBV4-1, the J call TRBJ2-2; the match to TRBD2 covers 8 bases. V dropped 4 bases and J dropped 9; count of bases not matched to a gene: 4. Per the germline V gene, CDR1 is MGHRA and CDR2 is YSYEKL. This CDR3 spans 13 amino acids. CDR3 in amino acids: CASSPRLAWELFF. DNA for the CDR3: TGCGCCAGCAGCCCTCGACTAGCGTGGGAGCTGTTTTTT.

The chain links TRBV2 to TRBJ2-7; maybe TRBD2 (6 bases). V was pared by 6 bases and J by 6 bases, with 9 bases between. The germline V gene has CDR1 SNHLY and CDR2 FYNNEI. The CDR3 covers 11 residues. In nucleotides, the CDR3 is TGTGCCAGCAGGGTGGGGGGCGAGCAGTACTTC. It translates to CASRVGGEQYF.

This clonotype was seen a few times. V usage is TRBV7-2 and J usage is TRBJ2-3; D gene unclear. V shed 6 bases and J shed 7 bases, with 8 bases lying between them. Germline CDR1 is SGHTA and CDR2 is FQGNSA. This CDR3 contains 11 residues. The CDR3 here is CASSRKNTQYF. Here the CDR3 DNA reads TGTGCCAGCAGTCGCAAGAATACGCAGTATTTT.

Only a few counts were recorded for this clonotype. The chain couples TRBV12-5 to TRBJ1-5; D is undetermined. Germline V gene sequence: CDR1 LGHNT, CDR2 FRNRAP. The CDR3 has 13 amino acids. V was pared by 9 bases and J by 3 bases, with 12 bases between. CDR3 sequence: CASSSLYNQPQHF. The CDR3 nucleotides are TGTGCTAGCTCGTCCCTGTACAATCAGCCCCAGCATTTT.

This clonotype appeared many times. The chain combines TRBV5-1 with TRBJ2-5, with unresolved D. Between the trimmed V and J ends, which lost 0 bases and 0 bases, there was a span of 3 bases. This CDR3 is 13 amino acids long. In germline, CDR1 is SGHRS, CDR2 YFSETQ. The CDR3 DNA follows: TGCGCCAGCAGCTTGGGCAACCAAGAGACCCAGTACTTC. Protein sequence: CASSLGNQETQYF.

This clonotype was recorded a few times. In DNA form, the CDR3 reads TGCAGTGCTAGAGGCAGGGGGGACTACGAGCAGTACTTC. Protein sequence: CSARGRGDYEQYF. V usage is TRBV20-1 and J usage is TRBJ2-7, with TRBD1 as a possible D gene (7 bases). V shed 1 base and J shed 3 bases, with 10 bases lying between them. Germline lookup yields CDR1 DFQATT and CDR2 SNEGSKA (reference sequence). CDR3 size: 13 residues.

This clonotype has just a few counts. The J gene is TRBJ2-7, the V gene TRBV7-9; 9 bases line up with TRBD1. The CDR3 is 14 amino acids. Germline loops: CDR1 SEHNR, CDR2 FQNEAQ (reference sequence). The V segment lost 5 bases and the J segment 3 bases; nucleotides outside the gene matches: 5. DNA of the CDR3: TGTGCCAGCAGCGACGACAGGGGGTACTACGAGCAGTACTTC. It codes for CASSDDRGYYEQYF.

Ten or more counts support this clonotype. The rearrangement links TRBV29-1 to TRBJ2-1, with a tentative D call TRBD1 (5 bases). The CDR3 loop spans 12 amino acids. With 5 bases removed from V and 8 bases from J, the gap between germline ends came to 13 bases. The germline gives CDR1 SQVTM, CDR2 ANQGSEA. CDR3 in amino acids: CSVNTGGDEQFF. The CDR3 nucleotides are TGCAGCGTTAACACAGGTGGCGATGAGCAGTTCTTC.

This clonotype has a handful of counts. The chain uses TRBV7-2 and TRBJ2-7; TRBD2 is a possible D gene (5 bases). Germline V gives CDR1 SGHTA, CDR2 FQGNSA. This CDR3 is built from 12 residues. Trimming shortened V by 2 bases and J by 9 bases, and 11 bases separated the two germline ends. This chain's CDR3 is CASSLNSGVQYF. The CDR3 bases are TGTGCCAGCAGCTTAAACAGCGGAGTGCAGTACTTC. The full variable domain, its missing parts supplied by reference TRBV7-2 and TRBJ2-7, is GAGVSQSPSNKVTEKGKDVELRCDPISGHTALYWYRQSLGQGLEFLIYFQGNSAPDKSGLPSDRFSAERTGGSVSTLTIQRTQQEDSAVYLCASSLNSGVQYFGPGTRLTVT.

The gene calls are TRBV6-5 and TRBJ2-7; D might be TRBD2 (6 bases). CDR3 length: 15 amino acids. Germline-derived CDR1 and CDR2 are MNHEY and SVGAGI. V shed 2 bases and J shed 6 bases, with 17 bases lying between them. CDR3 sequence: CASSYPTRREPEQYF. The DNA for the CDR3 is TGTGCCAGCAGTTACCCGACTAGACGGGAGCCCGAGCAGTACTTC.

This clonotype was counted a few times. The V and J genes are TRBV3-1 and TRBJ2-7; D is undetermined. Trimming took 1 base from V and 3 from J, leaving 7 bases between them. The germline V gene encodes CDR1 LGHDT and CDR2 YNNKEL (reference sequence). CDR3 length: 13 residues. CDR3 DNA sequence: TGTGCCAGCAGCCAAGCCAGTTTCTACGAGCAGTACTTC. Its translation is CASSQASFYEQYF.

V and J are TRBV20-1 and TRBJ2-1, with 12 bases that match TRBD2. CDR1 DFQATT and CDR2 SNEGSKA come from the germline V gene (reference sequence). Losses at the gene ends were 5 bases for V and 12 bases for J; bases not matched to a gene: 20. This CDR3 has 17 residues. The CDR3 region has the DNA TGCAGTGCTGGACCCGGGCCTAGCGGGAGGGCGGGACGGGGGCAGTTCTTC. It encodes CSAGPGPSGRAGRGQFF.

The chain combines TRBV7-9 with TRBJ1-6, with D unclear. CDR3 length: 13 residues. CDR1 SEHNR and CDR2 FQNEAQ come from the germline V gene (reference sequence). Trimming took 5 bases from V and 8 from J, leaving 10 bases between them. CDR3 residues: CASSPMRDSPLHF. The CDR3 coding sequence is TGTGCCAGCAGCCCAATGAGGGATTCACCCCTCCACTTT.

This clonotype was counted many times. V and J are TRBV7-9 and TRBJ2-7; D is undetermined. Per the germline V gene, CDR1 is SEHNR and CDR2 is FQNEAQ (reference sequence). The CDR3 covers 12 residues. V lost 5 bases, J lost 2 bases, and 7 bases lay in between. The CDR3 region has the DNA TGTGCCAGCAGCATTACCACCTACGAGCAGTACTTC. It codes for CASSITTYEQYF.

The chain is built from TRBV7-2 and TRBJ1-6, with 7 bases matching TRBD1. The length of the CDR3 is 16 residues. With V trimmed by 5 bases and J by 7 bases, 11 bases remained unmatched. Germline V CDR1 and CDR2: SGHTA, FQGNSA. The CDR3 coding sequence is TGTGCCAGCAGCGTAAAACCGGGACAGCGGAATTCACCCCTCCACTTT. This translates into CASSVKPGQRNSPLHF.

This clonotype was observed many times. This chain joins TRBV28 and TRBJ2-4, with TRBD1 matching over 7 bases. The CDR3 length is 15 residues. J gave up 3 bases and V 5 bases, and 7 bases lay outside the gene matches. Per germline, CDR1 MDHEN and CDR2 SYDVKM. DNA of the CDR3: TGTGCCAGCAGTACACAGGGGTACAGCAAAAACATTCAGTACTTC. This translates into CASSTQGYSKNIQYF.

There are many counts of this clonotype. The chain uses TRBV5-1 and TRBJ1-4; D gene unclear. Per the germline V gene, CDR1 is SGHRS and CDR2 is YFSETQ. The V and J ends lost 0 bases and 8 bases respectively, with 17 bases between them. The CDR3 runs to 16 residues. The CDR3, as DNA: TGCGCCAGCAGCTTGGGGCCAGGAATTACCACGGAAAAACTGTTTTTT. Translation: CASSLGPGITTEKLFF.

The chain couples TRBV4-2 to TRBJ2-3; 7 nucleotides align to TRBD2. In germline, CDR1 is LGHNA, CDR2 YNFKEQ. V shed 4 bases, J shed 0 bases, and the junction held 7 bases outside the gene matches. The CDR3 contains 16 residues. CDR3 DNA sequence: TGTGCCAGCAGCCTTGCTAGCGGTGGTAGCACAGATACGCAGTATTTT. Translation gives CASSLASGGSTDTQYF.

The V and J genes are TRBV5-1 and TRBJ2-1; D perhaps matches TRBD1 (6 bases). There are 15 residues in the CDR3. Trimming cost V 0 bases and J 6 bases, with 13 bases left between them. CDR1 SGHRS and CDR2 YFSETQ come from the germline V gene. CDR3 residues: CASSLEGGDINEQFF. CDR3 DNA: TGCGCCAGCAGCTTGGAAGGGGGAGACATCAATGAGCAGTTCTTC.

This clonotype was counted a few times. The chain uses TRBV10-3 and TRBJ2-2; D uncertain. CDR3 length: 14 residues. Looked up from germline, CDR1 is ENHRY and CDR2 is SYGVKD. V gave up 6 bases and J gave up 0 bases, with 8 bases separating them. Written as DNA, the CDR3 is TGTGCCATCAGCACTACAGCGAACACCGGGGAGCTGTTTTTT. This sequence encodes CAISTTANTGELFF.

This rearrangement joins TRBV19 to TRBJ2-2, with D unresolved. Trimming pared 7 bases from V and 4 bases from J, leaving 10 bases between. The CDR3 is 13 amino acids. Germline values: CDR1 LNHDA, CDR2 SQIVND (reference sequence). CDR3 protein: CASIGDSTGELFF. The CDR3 nucleotides are TGTGCCAGTATAGGCGACTCCACCGGGGAGCTGTTTTTT.

This clonotype appeared a few times. The rearrangement uses TRBV5-1 and TRBJ2-3; 11 bases agree with TRBD2. CDR1 SGHRS and CDR2 YFSETQ come from the germline V gene. The CDR3 is made up of 19 amino acids. V shed 4 bases, J shed 0 bases, and the junction held 13 bases outside the gene matches. CDR3 in amino acids: CASSTTRLAGYPSTDTQYF. CDR3 in DNA: TGCGCCAGCAGCACAACCCGACTAGCGGGGTATCCTAGCACAGATACGCAGTATTTT.

This clonotype occurred a few times. The chain combines TRBV7-2 with TRBJ1-1, with D hard to call. The V gene lost 3 bases and the J gene lost 1 base, with 12 bases spanning the gap. The CDR3 sequence is 15 residues long. Germline-derived CDR1 and CDR2 are SGHTA and FQGNSA. CDR3 amino acids: CASSFILRENTEAFF. In nucleotides, the CDR3 is TGTGCCAGCAGCTTCATACTAAGGGAGAACACTGAAGCTTTCTTT.

The CDR3 DNA is TGTGCCAGCAGTTACTCGACGCGTAGCTCAGGTTGGGAGACCCAGTACTTC. Protein product: CASSYSTRSSGWETQYF. The V call is TRBV6-2 or TRBV6-3, the J call TRBJ2-5; D is unresolved. V lost 0 bases and J 5 bases, leaving 19 bases between the germline ends. Looked up from germline, CDR1 is MNHEY and CDR2 is SVGEGT. This CDR3 has 17 residues.

Ten or more counts support this clonotype. The chain links TRBV2 to TRBJ2-5; 8 nucleotides align to TRBD1. Per the germline V gene, CDR1 is SNHLY and CDR2 is FYNNEI. Losses at the gene ends were 6 bases for V and 2 bases for J; bases not matched to a gene: 8. The CDR3 loop spans 15 amino acids. The CDR3 nucleotides are TGTGCCAGCAGCCGGGGACAGGTCGAACAAGAGACCCAGTACTTC. This encodes CASSRGQVEQETQYF.